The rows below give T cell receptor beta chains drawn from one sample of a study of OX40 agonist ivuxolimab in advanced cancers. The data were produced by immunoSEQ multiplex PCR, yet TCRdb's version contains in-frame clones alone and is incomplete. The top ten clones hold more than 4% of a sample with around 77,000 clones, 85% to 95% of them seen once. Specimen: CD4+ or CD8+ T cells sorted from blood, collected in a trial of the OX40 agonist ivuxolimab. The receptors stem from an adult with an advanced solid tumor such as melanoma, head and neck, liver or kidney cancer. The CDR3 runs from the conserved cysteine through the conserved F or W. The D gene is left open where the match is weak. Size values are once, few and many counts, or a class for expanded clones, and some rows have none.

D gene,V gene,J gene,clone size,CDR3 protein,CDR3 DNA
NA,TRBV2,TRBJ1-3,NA,CASLQGNSGNTIYF,TGTGCCAGTCTACAGGGTAACTCTGGAAACACCATATATTTT
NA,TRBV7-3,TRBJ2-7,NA,CASSLLATSPEQYF,TGTGCCAGCAGCTTACTTGCGACTAGTCCCGAGCAGTACTTC
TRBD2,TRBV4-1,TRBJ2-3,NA,CASRPTSGRADTQYF,TGCGCCAGCAGGCCAACTAGCGGGAGGGCCGATACGCAGTATTTT
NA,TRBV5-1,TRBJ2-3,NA,CASSLADTQYF,TGCGCCAGCAGCTTGGCAGATACGCAGTATTTT
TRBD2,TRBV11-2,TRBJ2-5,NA,CASSLALAGAVKTQYF,TGTGCCAGCAGCTTAGCACTAGCGGGAGCCGTAAAGACCCAGTACTTC
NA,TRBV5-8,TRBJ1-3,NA,CASSLDTRSGNTIYF,TGTGCCAGCAGCCTGGACACCCGCTCTGGAAACACCATATATTTT
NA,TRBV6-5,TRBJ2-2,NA,CASTQTNTGELFF,TGTGCCAGCACCCAAACGAACACCGGGGAGCTGTTTTTT
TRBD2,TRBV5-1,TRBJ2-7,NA,CASSLSGGAGSYEQYF,TGCGCCAGCAGCTTGTCGGGGGGAGCTGGGAGCTACGAGCAGTACTTC
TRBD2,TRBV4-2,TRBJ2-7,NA,CASSFSLSGRGYEQYF,TGTGCCAGCAGCTTTTCTCTCAGCGGGAGGGGCTACGAGCAGTACTTC
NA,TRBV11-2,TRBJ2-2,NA,CASRGRGRENTGELFF,TGTGCCAGCAGGGGCCGCGGGCGGGAGAACACCGGGGAGCTGTTTTTT
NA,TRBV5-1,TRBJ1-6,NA,CASSLQGQVSNSPLHF,TGCGCCAGCAGCTTGCAGGGGCAAGTATCTAATTCACCCCTCCACTTT
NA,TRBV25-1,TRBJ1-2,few,CASISRAYGYTF,TGTGCCAGCATCAGTCGTGCCTATGGCTACACCTTC
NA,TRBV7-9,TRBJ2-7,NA,CAIPRAGRSHEQYF,TGTGCCATACCCCGGGCGGGACGATCACACGAGCAGTACTTC
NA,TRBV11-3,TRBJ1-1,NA,CASSLNSLAGFEAFF,TGTGCCAGCAGCTTAAATTCACTAGCTGGGTTTGAAGCTTTCTTT
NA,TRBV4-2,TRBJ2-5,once,CASSQDRSTGTQYF,TGTGCCAGCAGCCAAGATCGTAGCACGGGGACCCAGTACTTC
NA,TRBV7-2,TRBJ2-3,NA,CASSFLGDTQYF,TGTGCCAGCAGCTTCCTCGGAGATACGCAGTATTTT
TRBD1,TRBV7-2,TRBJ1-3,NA,CASSKQGGGNTIYF,TGTGCCAGCAGCAAACAGGGGGGTGGAAACACCATATATTTT